This T cell receptor beta chain comes out of a study of shared clonotypes between healthy human individuals (TCRdb year 2020). About the study as a whole: A couple of women and a few men aged 18 to 49 years were included in the cohort. For each donor, CD4 naive and CD4 memory were each run on three plates, CD8 naive on two plates, and CD8 memory on one plate. To increase sequencing depth and limit assay-specific biases, different laboratories used diverse techniques to prepare libraries and sequence TCR repertoires. Per donor, leukapheresis produced somewhere between about 0.94 and 9 billion PBMCs. To estimate repertoire size and how much clonotypes are shared between individuals, the study performed deep sequencing of blood TCR repertoires from 4 to 6 healthy adults. The study at large found these results: Sampling was restricted to blood, and TCR repertoires in tissues likely differ from the TCR repertoires found in blood. Because the study included a small number of donors, the genetic and exposure-history diversity represented was limited. Sharing across a few donors was observed for approximately 5% of naive CD4, 3.5% of naive CD8, 2% to 2.5% of memory CD4, and roughly 0.4% of memory CD8 clonotypes. Naive subsets generally had larger estimated clonotype richness than memory subsets did. Compared with non-shared clonotypes, the clonotypes found in all four sorted-subset donors had higher generation probabilities. Pairwise subsampling indicated that sequencing depth was expected to affect the degree of clonotype sharing among donors. Even with the large sequencing depth, rarefaction of the sorted-subset datasets indicated that sequencing was incomplete.

Healthy HIV-negative adults with no recently reported acute infections or vaccinations were included as donors. All donors were Caucasian adults living in Nashville, Tennessee, USA. CD4+ T cells were enriched by magnetic negative selection; naive cells were then positively selected on CD45RA, and the negative fraction formed the memory subset. Blood was obtained by leukapheresis, after which PBMCs were separated by Ficoll-Histopaque density gradient centrifugation and cryopreserved in liquid nitrogen vapor phase. Purity and quantity of every magnetically sorted T cell population were checked by analytical flow cytometry. Genomic DNA was isolated from each sorted fraction and quantified by UV absorbance on a Nanodrop 2000c. In this sample, this clone turned up once. The antigen this receptor binds is unknown. Base qualities are not provided; no much larger clone lies one nucleotide away. TCR CDR3 regions were amplified from genomic DNA by multiplex PCR using the deep immunoSEQ assay. For each cell subset, the extracted genomic DNA was distributed evenly across all wells of several immunoSEQ 96-well plates, and each plate served as one replicate. For sorted subsets, each replicate PCR was loaded with roughly 200 ng genomic DNA, equivalent to 25,000 to 35,000 T cell genomes. Purified libraries were measured with a Qubit 3.0 fluorometer, size-checked on a Bioanalyzer 2100, and measured again with the KAPA Library Quantification kit. Each immunoSEQ 96-well plate was sequenced on its own single-read 150-cycle Illumina NextSeq 550 flow cell. Concerning the study's data processing: Because the immunoSEQ output included only junctional sequences and no quality scores, the filtering could not be the same as the filtering used for full-length reads. Sequences were annotated with PyIR, a Python wrapper for IgBLAST v1.9, and V/J genes and CDR3 were assigned using IMGT germline references. Reads were filtered out if the reads had weak V/J assignments (E-value above 1e-6), no CDR3, stop codons, out-of-frame junctions, or ambiguous translated residues. V3J clonotypes were defined as sequences sharing the same inferred V gene, J gene, and CDR3 amino acid sequence. Percentage overlap between repertoires was calculated by dividing the number of shared unique clonotypes by the size of the smaller repertoire. RTK rarefaction, the Chao1 estimator, and Recon v2.1 estimates of unobserved clonotypes were used to assess repertoire richness. Generation probabilities were computed with OLGA for all TCRbeta clonotypes obtained by the gDNA method from several donors. This immuneACCESS table, as held by TCRdb, lists in-frame sequences with V and J called but not all clones. Of the missing ones, under half trace to an unresolved V gene in checked studies; the others have no known cause. V, J and clone size are those of that table, while D and trimming were read from the DNA. Within this sample are more than 850,000 clones, with 75% to 85% of them counted one time only. The ten top clones hold under 0.6% of the sample.

V is pruned by 1 base and J by 7 bases, leaving 16 bases of the junction without a gene match. From a lookup of the germline V gene, CDR1 and CDR2 are SGHTS and YDEGEE. The CDR3, from cysteine to phenylalanine, totals 18 residues. The only DNA kept is the CDR3, 54 bases in frame from the first base. The chain is made from TRBV5-8 and TRBJ1-1; the junction holds 10 bases that match TRBD1. Sequenced material: memory CD4+ T cells from PBMCs. This specimen's cell subset or site label, per the study, means: CD45RA-negative fraction. This TCR derives from a man between 18 and 29 years old in good health. Some clones in this sample may be carry-over from other donors' samples. The CDR3 protein sequence reads: CASSLYPGQGTRPNEAFF. The DNA sequence is TGTGCCAGCAGCTTGTATCCGGGACAGGGGACGCGACCAAATGAAGCTTTCTTT. The CDR3, completed at both ends by the reference TRBV5-8 and TRBJ1-1 genes, gives the full variable domain EAGVTQSPTHLIKTRGQQATLRCSPISGHTSVYWYQQALGLGLQFLLWYDEGEERNRGNFPPRFSGRQFPNYSSELNVNALELEDSALYLCASSLYPGQGTRPNEAFFGQGTRLTVV.